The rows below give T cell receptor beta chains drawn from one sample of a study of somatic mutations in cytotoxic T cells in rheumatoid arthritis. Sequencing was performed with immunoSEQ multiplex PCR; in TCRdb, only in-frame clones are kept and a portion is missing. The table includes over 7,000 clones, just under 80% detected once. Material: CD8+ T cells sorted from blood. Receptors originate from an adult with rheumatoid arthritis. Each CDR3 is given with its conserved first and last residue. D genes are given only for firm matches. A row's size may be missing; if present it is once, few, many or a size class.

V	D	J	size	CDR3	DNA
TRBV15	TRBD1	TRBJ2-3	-	CATSKQGAIDTQYF	TGTGCCACCAGCAAGCAGGGGGCAATAGATACGCAGTATTTT
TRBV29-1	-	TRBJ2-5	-	CSVEGRAETQYF	TGCAGCGTTGAGGGACGGGCGGAGACCCAGTACTTC
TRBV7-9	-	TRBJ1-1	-	CASSLPRLNTEAFF	TGTGCCAGCAGCTTACCACGATTAAACACTGAAGCTTTCTTT
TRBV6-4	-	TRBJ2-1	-	CASSDDSSSYNEQFF	TGTGCCAGCAGTGACGACAGTTCCTCCTACAATGAGCAGTTCTTC
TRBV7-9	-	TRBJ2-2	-	CASSLPYLGGELFF	TGTGCCAGCAGCTTACCCTATCTGGGCGGGGAGCTGTTTTTT
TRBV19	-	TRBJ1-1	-	CASSPGTATEAFF	TGTGCCAGTAGTCCCGGGACGGCGACTGAAGCTTTCTTT
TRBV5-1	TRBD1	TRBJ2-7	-	CASTPSPGTGTYEQYF	TGCGCCAGCACCCCCAGCCCCGGGACAGGGACGTACGAGCAGTACTTC
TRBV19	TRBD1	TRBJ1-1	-	CASSTGGWDTEAFF	TGTGCCAGTTCTACAGGGGGCTGGGACACTGAAGCTTTCTTT
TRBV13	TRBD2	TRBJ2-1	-	CASSSTGTSGGPEMMSSYNEQFF	TGTGCCAGCAGCTCTACCGGGACTAGCGGGGGGCCAGAAATGATGAGCTCCTACAATGAGCAGTTCTTC
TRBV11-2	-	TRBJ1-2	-	CASSLAPGDVYYGYTF	TGTGCCAGCAGCTTAGCCCCGGGCGACGTCTACTATGGCTACACCTTC
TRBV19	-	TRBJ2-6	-	CASTGANVLTF	TGTGCCAGTACCGGGGCCAACGTCCTGACTTTC
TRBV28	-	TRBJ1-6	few	CASMLGNSPLHF	TGTGCCAGTATGTTAGGTAATTCACCCCTCCACTTT
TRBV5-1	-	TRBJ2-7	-	CASSLAAGPYEQYF	TGCGCCAGCAGCTTGGCGGCCGGACCCTACGAGCAGTACTTC
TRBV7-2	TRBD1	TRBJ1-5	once	CASSLNRGYSNQPQHF	TGTGCCAGCAGCTTAAACAGGGGTTATAGCAATCAGCCCCAGCATTTT
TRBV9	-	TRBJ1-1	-	CASSPRFGRGNTEAFF	TGTGCCAGCAGCCCGAGGTTTGGGAGGGGGAACACTGAAGCTTTCTTT
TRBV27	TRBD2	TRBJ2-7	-	CASSLTSGIVSEQYF	TGTGCCAGCAGTTTGACTAGCGGGATAGTATCCGAGCAGTACTTC
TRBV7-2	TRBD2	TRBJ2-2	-	CASSLWRPAGAGTGELFF	TGTGCCAGCAGCTTATGGAGGCCGGCGGGAGCCGGCACCGGGGAGCTGTTTTTT